The 32 T cell receptor beta chains presented below share a single source sample, sequenced in a study of shared clonotypes between healthy human individuals. The assay was immunoSEQ multiplex PCR, and TCRdb's table has in-frame clones only and misses some. The sample records about 2.1 million clones, roughly 91% being singletons. In the naive CD8 group, cells lacked CD45RO and were positively selected for CCR7, so terminally differentiated effector memory CD45RA+ cells were left out. The sample consisted of naive CD8+ T cells from PBMCs. Receptors were obtained from a man younger than 35 in good health. Some clones in this sample may be carry-over from other donors' samples.

V is TRBV19 and J is TRBJ2-1, with D perhaps matching TRBD2 (6 bases). Germline assignment: CDR1 LNHDA and CDR2 SQIVND (reference sequence). The germline V and J ends were trimmed by 0 bases and 3 bases, with 12 bases remaining between them. The CDR3 is 16 amino acids. Here the CDR3 DNA reads TGTGCCAGTAGTATAGATAGGAGCGGGTACTACAATGAGCAGTTCTTC. This sequence encodes CASSIDRSGYYNEQFF.

The genes are TRBV29-1 and TRBJ2-7; TRBD1 matches 9 bases. Germline values: CDR1 SQVTM, CDR2 ANQGSEA. This CDR3 contains 15 residues. Trimming at V came to 4 bases and at J to 2 bases, leaving 9 bases not matched to a gene. The CDR3 is CSVVEWDRVAYEQYF. The CDR3 DNA sequence: TGCAGCGTTGTGGAATGGGACAGGGTCGCCTACGAGCAGTACTTC.

The chain couples TRBV9 to TRBJ2-5, with D perhaps being TRBD1 or TRBD2 (5 bases each). Germline CDR1 is SGDLS and CDR2 is YYNGEE. The ends were cut back, 2 bases at V and 1 base at J, with 18 bases in the middle. CDR3 size: 17 residues. The chain's CDR3 is CASSVGVETDTQETQYF. CDR3 DNA sequence: TGTGCCAGCAGCGTCGGGGTTGAGACAGACACCCAAGAGACCCAGTACTTC.

The V gene is TRBV15, the J gene TRBJ2-4; D gene ambiguous. Germline V gives CDR1 LNHNV, CDR2 YYDKDF (reference sequence). Trimming shortened V by 0 bases and J by 0 bases, and 15 bases separated the two germline ends. The CDR3 runs to 18 residues. DNA of the CDR3: TGTGCCACCAGCAGAGAGGTACGACATACCTTAGCCAAAAACATTCAGTACTTC. Protein: CATSREVRHTLAKNIQYF.

V is TRBV7-9 and J is TRBJ1-2, with D hard to call. The germline gives CDR1 SEHNR, CDR2 FQNEAQ (reference sequence). Trimming removed 5 bases from V and 1 base from J, with 14 bases in between. The CDR3 covers 15 residues. In nucleotides, the CDR3 is TGTGCCAGCAGCCCAGGTCCCGTTTTTAACTATGGCTACACCTTC. Translated: CASSPGPVFNYGYTF.

V is TRBV18 and J is TRBJ2-1, with 15 bases that match TRBD2. Trimming took 2 bases from V and 2 from J; bases not matched to a gene: 4. The CDR3 is made up of 18 amino acids. The germline V gene has CDR1 KGHSH and CDR2 LQKENI. The DNA of the CDR3 is TGTGCCAGCTCACCAGGGACTAGCGGGAGGATCCCCTACAATGAGCAGTTCTTC. It translates to CASSPGTSGRIPYNEQFF.

The rearrangement joins TRBV19 to TRBJ1-5; the D is unclear. The germline V gene encodes CDR1 LNHDA and CDR2 SQIVND (reference sequence). The CDR3 loop spans 14 amino acids. V lost 6 bases and J 1 base, leaving 10 bases between the germline ends. The CDR3 DNA reads as TGTGCCAGTAGCCCCAGCGTGAGCAATCAGCCCCAGCATTTT. Translated: CASSPSVSNQPQHF.

Points on this clone: At the DNA level, this CDR3 is encoded by other sequences in the same sample as well. The chain joins TRBV29-1 to TRBJ2-1, with 7 nucleotides matching TRBD2. The V segment lost 1 base and the J segment 1 base; nucleotides outside the gene matches: 4. CDR1 is SQVTM and CDR2 is ANQGSEA in the germline V gene. This CDR3 region has 15 residues. CDR3 bases: TGCAGCGTTGAAGGGGGGAGGGCGTCCTACAATGAGCAGTTCTTC. This translates into CSVEGGRASYNEQFF.

The chain recombines TRBV27 with TRBJ2-7, with D unresolved. Trimming shortened V by 4 bases and J by 3 bases, and 10 bases separated the two germline ends. The CDR3 covers 13 residues. Germline CDR1 reads MNHEY; CDR2 reads SMNVEV (reference sequence). The CDR3 reads CASSSGWGYEQYF. The CDR3 nucleotides read TGTGCCAGCAGTTCCGGGTGGGGCTACGAGCAGTACTTC.

This chain connects TRBV7-9 to TRBJ2-3, with no clear D. V was cut by 4 bases and J by 3 bases, with 8 bases left in between. Looked up from germline, CDR1 is SEHNR and CDR2 is FQNEAQ (reference sequence). There are 13 residues in the CDR3. The CDR3 DNA is TGTGCCAGCAGCTCTCTAGTAACAGATACGCAGTATTTT. Translating it yields CASSSLVTDTQYF.

This clone is a singleton in its sample. The gene calls are TRBV5-1 and TRBJ1-1; D ambiguous. The CDR3 consists of 15 residues. With 4 bases removed from V and 1 base from J, the gap between germline ends came to 14 bases. Germline CDR1 and CDR2: SGHRS and YFSETQ. The CDR3 region is CASSPSTRQNTEAFF. In DNA form, the CDR3 reads TGCGCCAGCAGCCCATCTACCCGACAGAACACTGAAGCTTTCTTT.

This clone has a single count. The rearrangement links TRBV27 to TRBJ2-7, with 8 bases matching TRBD1. Germline loops: CDR1 MNHEY, CDR2 SMNVEV (reference sequence). V lost 3 bases, J lost 2 bases, and 6 bases stayed unmatched. CDR3 length equals 15 residues. The CDR3 DNA reads TGTGCCAGCAGTTTTTCGACAGGGGTCCCCTACGAGCAGTACTTC. Encoded protein: CASSFSTGVPYEQYF.

The chain recombines TRBV27 with TRBJ1-1; TRBD1 aligns across 8 bases. Germline CDR1 MNHEY, CDR2 SMNVEV (reference sequence). The CDR3 runs 15 residues. V gave up 5 bases and J gave up 1 base; unmatched junction bases: 6. The CDR3 here is CASSPGTGANTEAFF. The CDR3 DNA reads as TGTGCCAGCAGTCCCGGGACAGGAGCGAACACTGAAGCTTTCTTT.

The rearrangement joins TRBV10-3 to TRBJ2-5; TRBD2 aligns across 8 bases. Gene TRBJ2-7 matches the end of the DNA better, so the J call may be wrong. Per the germline V gene, CDR1 is ENHRY and CDR2 is SYGVKD. The CDR3 is 19 residues long. CDR3 DNA sequence: TGTGCCATCAGTGAGACACGAGTGGAGTGGCGGGAGGCCTATTACGAGCAGTACTTC. It encodes CAISETRVEWREAYYEQYF.

The J gene is TRBJ2-5, the V gene TRBV11-2; D is unresolved. CDR3 length: 14 residues. Germline V lookup: CDR1 SGHAT, CDR2 FQNNGV. V dropped 2 bases and J dropped 0 bases, with 7 bases sitting between them. The CDR3 spells CASSLLGYQETQYF. The DNA for the CDR3 is TGTGCCAGCAGCTTATTAGGGTACCAAGAGACCCAGTACTTC. Full variable domain (rest looked up from reference TRBV11-2 and TRBJ2-5): EAGVAQSPRYKIIEKRQSVAFWCNPISGHATLYWYQQILGQGPKLLIQFQNNGVVDDSQLPKDRFSAERLKGVDSTLKIQPAKLEDSAVYLCASSLLGYQETQYFGPGTRLLVL.

This clone has more than one count but fewer than ten. The gene calls are TRBV6-1 and TRBJ1-1; D ambiguous. Per the germline V gene, CDR1 is MNHNS and CDR2 is SASEGT. The CDR3 consists of 12 residues. V was trimmed by 10 bases and J by 1 base, leaving 10 bases between them. The chain's CDR3 is CATVRGNTEAFF. Written as DNA, the CDR3 is TGTGCCACCGTGCGGGGGAACACTGAAGCTTTCTTT.

This chain uses TRBV7-9 with TRBJ2-7; 10 bases map to TRBD1. CDR3 length: 15 amino acids. Germline CDR1 and CDR2: SEHNR and FQNEAQ (reference sequence). J lost 4 bases, V lost 5 bases, and 8 bases had no gene match. This CDR3 is CASSPQGQGRYEQYF. CDR3 nucleotides: TGTGCCAGCAGCCCCCAGGGACAGGGGAGGTACGAGCAGTACTTC. Full variable domain (outside the CDR3, taken from reference TRBV7-9 and TRBJ2-7): DTGVSQNPRHKITKRGQNVTFRCDPISEHNRLYWYRQTLGQGPEFLTYFQNEAQLEKSRLLSDRFSAERPKGSFSTLEIQRTEQGDSAMYLCASSPQGQGRYEQYFGPGTRLTVT.

DNA of the CDR3: TGCGCCAGCAGCTTACAGGGGGATACTGAAGCTTTCTTT. Translated: CASSLQGDTEAFF. The chain joins TRBV5-1 to TRBJ1-1, with TRBD1 matching over 8 bases. Trimming cost V 2 bases and J 5 bases; bases outside gene matches: 2. In germline, CDR1 is SGHRS, CDR2 YFSETQ. The CDR3 has 13 residues. The full variable domain, completed using reference TRBV5-1 and TRBJ1-1, is KAGVTQTPRYLIKTRGQQVTLSCSPISGHRSVSWYQQTPGQGLQFLFEYFSETQRNKGNFPGRFSGRQFSNSRSEMNVSTLELGDSALYLCASSLQGDTEAFFGQGTRLTVV.

The table lists this clone with a count of one. The chain uses TRBV11-2 and TRBJ2-2; 10 positions match TRBD2. Germline trimming cut 5 bases from V and 2 bases from J; bases unmatched to any gene: 11. CDR1 is SGHAT and CDR2 is FQNNGV in the germline V gene. CDR3 length: 18 residues. The CDR3, as DNA: TGTGCCAGCAGCCCCCGGTGGAAGCGGGAGGGAAACACCGGGGAGCTGTTTTTT. The encoded protein is CASSPRWKREGNTGELFF.

The V call is TRBV29-1, the J call TRBJ2-7; 10 bases align to TRBD1. The germline CDR1 and CDR2 sequences are SQVTM and ANQGSEA. V was pared by 5 bases and J by 0 bases, with 4 bases of the junction left unmatched. The CDR3 spans 14 residues. CDR3 loop: CSVRTGGNSYEQYF. In nucleotides, the CDR3 is TGCAGCGTTAGGACAGGGGGGAACTCCTACGAGCAGTACTTC.

This clone was observed once. V gene TRBV11-2 combines with J gene TRBJ2-3, with D possibly matching TRBD2 (5 bases). Trimming removed 8 bases at V and 4 bases at J, with 19 bases between. Germline V gene data show CDR1 as SGHAT and CDR2 as FQNNGV. The CDR3 spans 15 residues. As DNA, the CDR3 is TGTGCCAGCCAGATGGTTGGCGGAGGAGCAGATACGCAGTATTTT. Translating gives CASQMVGGGADTQYF.

The chain joins TRBV15 to TRBJ2-7, with D possibly called TRBD1 or TRBD2 (5 bases each). The CDR3 is made up of 13 amino acids. Germline V gene sequence: CDR1 LNHNV, CDR2 YYDKDF (reference sequence). The V end lost 4 bases, the J end lost 2 bases, and 9 bases lay between the germline ends. The CDR3 coding sequence is TGTGCCACCAGCATGGGGACCACCTACGAGCAGTACTTC. Amino acid sequence: CATSMGTTYEQYF.

The chain carries TRBV6-6 and TRBJ1-3; 7 bases align to TRBD1. V lost 4 bases, J lost 2 bases, and 5 bases stayed unmatched. The CDR3 spans 15 residues. Per the germline V gene, CDR1 is MNHNY and CDR2 is SVGAGI (reference sequence). The CDR3 here is CASSSAGGTGNTIYF. The CDR3 nucleotides read TGTGCCAGCAGTTCAGCAGGGGGTACTGGAAACACCATATATTTT.

The chain has TRBV19 and TRBJ2-7; 11 nucleotides match TRBD2. J lost 3 bases, V lost 3 bases, and 4 bases had no gene match. CDR1 and CDR2 (germline): LNHDA, SQIVND (reference sequence). The CDR3 has 15 residues. The CDR3 reads CASSIYLAGGYEQYF. CDR3 DNA: TGTGCCAGTAGTATCTACCTAGCGGGGGGCTACGAGCAGTACTTC.

V gene TRBV5-1 combines with J gene TRBJ2-5, with TRBD1 matching over 8 bases. The CDR3 extends over 14 amino acids. Unmatched junction bases numbered 3, after V lost 0 bases and J lost 5 bases. The germline V gene has CDR1 SGHRS and CDR2 YFSETQ. The CDR3 sequence: CASSLGQGLETQYF. CDR3 coding DNA: TGCGCCAGCAGCTTGGGACAGGGGTTGGAGACCCAGTACTTC.

The chain carries TRBV4-1 and TRBJ2-3, with TRBD2 matching over 7 bases. This CDR3 has 13 residues. With 3 bases clipped from V and 13 bases from J, the junction kept 10 bases outside the gene matches. Per germline, CDR1 MGHRA and CDR2 YSYEKL. DNA for the CDR3: TGCGCCAGCAGCCAGCGAGGGGCGGGAGAGGAGTATTTT. It specifies CASSQRGAGEEYF.

The chain links TRBV19 to TRBJ1-2, with 10 bases lining up with TRBD1. Germline V gives CDR1 LNHDA, CDR2 SQIVND (reference sequence). This CDR3 has 13 residues. V trimming: 5 bases; J trimming: 8 bases; junction bases outside the gene matches: 5. The CDR3 bases are TGTGCCAGTAGTTACGGGACAGGGGTCGGCTACACCTTC. This gives the protein CASSYGTGVGYTF. Full variable domain (missing parts from reference TRBV19 and TRBJ1-2): DGGITQSPKYLFRKEGQNVTLSCEQNLNHDAMYWYRQDPGQGLRLIYYSQIVNDFQKGDIAEGYSVSREKKESFPLTVTSAQKNPTAFYLCASSYGTGVGYTFGSGTRLTVV.

This chain connects TRBV27 to TRBJ2-1, with 10 nucleotides matching TRBD2. In germline, CDR1 is MNHEY, CDR2 SMNVEV (reference sequence). This CDR3 contains 14 residues. V trimming: 7 bases; J trimming: 7 bases; junction bases outside the gene matches: 7. DNA of the CDR3: TGTGCCAGCATAAGCGGGAGGGCCCAAAATGAGCAGTTCTTC. The encoded protein is CASISGRAQNEQFF.

This clone was seen just once. The chain combines TRBV11-2 with TRBJ1-5; D remains unclear. The CDR3 extends over 14 amino acids. CDR1 SGHAT and CDR2 FQNNGV come from the germline V gene. V was shortened by 0 bases and J by 5 bases, with 8 bases between the two germline ends. In DNA form, the CDR3 reads TGTGCCAGCAGCTTAGATCTTTCGGATCAGCCCCAGCATTTT. It is translated as CASSLDLSDQPQHF.

Note on this clone: The sample carries other DNA sequences with the same CDR3. V and J are TRBV20-1 and TRBJ2-7; unclear D gene. The CDR3 is made up of 11 amino acids. Germline values: CDR1 DFQATT, CDR2 SNEGSKA (reference sequence). V shed 0 bases and J shed 3 bases, with 3 bases lying between them. In DNA form, the CDR3 reads TGCAGTGCTAGAGAAATCTACGAGCAGTACTTC. Its translation: CSAREIYEQYF.

With regard to this clone: This sample includes further DNA sequences coding for the same CDR3. V and J are TRBV9 and TRBJ2-3; no clear D gene. V lost 3 bases to trimming and J lost 2 bases, with 13 bases between them. The CDR3 contains 15 residues. From germline, CDR1 is SGDLS and CDR2 YYNGEE. The CDR3 protein is CASSARGRSTDTQYF. For the CDR3, the DNA is TGTGCCAGCAGCGCGCGCGGTCGTTCCACAGATACGCAGTATTTT.

The chain combines TRBV10-1 with TRBJ1-2; 7 nucleotides match TRBD1. Looked up from germline, CDR1 is WNHNN and CDR2 is SYGVQD (reference sequence). V lost 7 bases, J lost 7 bases, and 9 bases stayed unmatched. The CDR3 runs to 13 residues. CDR3 bases: TGCGCCAGCAATCCCCGACAGGGAGGTGGCTACACCTTC. This sequence encodes CASNPRQGGGYTF.